This is a list of T cell receptor beta chains from one sample in a study of T cells after yellow fever vaccination. TCRdb fed the 5' RACE reads into MiXCR, producing one record per CDR3 protein. Here the sample spans 150,000 to 200,000 distinct CDR3 sequences, about 10% being singletons. The sample was CD8+ T cells sorted from PBMCs, taken 15 days after the yellow fever booster vaccination. All receptors come from a young man who received the YFV17D yellow fever vaccine. Each CDR3 is given with its conserved first and last residue. D genes are given only for firm matches. The size of a clone is reported for some rows only, either as once, few or many, or as a class for expanded clones.

v_call,d_call,j_call,clone_size,cdr3_aa,cdr3_nt
TRBV20-1,-,TRBJ2-1,few,CSASVPTFNEQFF,TGCAGTGCTAGTGTCCCAACTTTCAATGAGCAGTTCTTC
TRBV20-1,-,TRBJ2-5,many,CSATTGTSEETQYF,TGCAGTGCTACAACCGGGACATCCGAAGAGACCCAGTACTTC
TRBV4-3,TRBD2,TRBJ2-1,many,CASSPGGPEPHEQFF,TGCGCCAGCAGCCCGGGGGGACCCGAGCCCCATGAGCAGTTCTTC
TRBV29-1,-,TRBJ2-2,many,CSARGSTGELFF,TGCAGCGCTAGGGGGTCCACCGGGGAGCTGTTTTTT
TRBV11-2,-,TRBJ2-3,few,CASSSPVLAGMGTDTQYF,TGTGCCAGCAGCTCCCCGGTGCTAGCAGGGATGGGTACAGATACGCAGTATTTT
TRBV4-2,-,TRBJ2-2,few,CASGLNTGELFF,TGTGCCAGCGGCCTGAACACCGGGGAGCTGTTTTTT
TRBV9,TRBD2,TRBJ2-3,-,CASSVQGLAGAGPDTQYF,TGTGCCAGCAGCGTTCAAGGACTAGCGGGGGCTGGCCCAGATACGCAGTATTTT
TRBV6-5,-,TRBJ1-2,few,CASSYSSPLGRGYTF,TGTGCCAGCAGTTACTCGTCGCCTCTCGGGCGGGGCTACACCTTC
TRBV6-2/TRBV6-3,TRBD1,TRBJ1-5,-,CASSYSVGTDSNQPQHF,TGTGCCAGCAGTTACTCGGTCGGGACAGACAGCAATCAGCCCCAGCATTTT
TRBV4-1,TRBD2,TRBJ2-1,-,CASSQEGGGPSYNEQFF,TGCGCCAGCAGCCAAGAGGGGGGGGGACCCTCCTACAATGAGCAGTTCTTC
TRBV7-2,TRBD2,TRBJ2-5,-,CASSLVSSGETQYF,TGTGCCAGCAGCTTAGTGTCTAGCGGTGAGACCCAGTACTTC
TRBV20-1,-,TRBJ2-1,-,CSASIPLSPNEQFF,TGCAGTGCCTCCATACCCCTTTCGCCCAATGAGCAGTTCTTC
TRBV7-9,-,TRBJ2-3,-,CASSASTGNTDTQYF,TGTGCCAGCAGCGCCTCCACAGGGAATACAGATACGCAGTATTTT
TRBV6-6,-,TRBJ2-7,few,CASSYTVYEQYF,TGTGCCAGCAGTTATACCGTTTACGAGCAGTACTTC
TRBV3-1,TRBD1,TRBJ1-2,-,CASSRSTGSGYTF,TGTGCCAGCAGCCGATCGACAGGGTCTGGCTACACCTTC
TRBV7-9,-,TRBJ2-5,few,CASSRDNQETQYF,TGTGCCAGCAGCCGGGACAACCAAGAGACCCAGTACTTC
TRBV23-1,-,TRBJ1-5,few,CASSQRTQPQHF,TGCGCCAGCAGTCAACGGACTCAGCCCCAGCATTTT
TRBV27,-,TRBJ2-2,-,CASSLFFPAPTGELFF,TGTGCCAGCAGTTTATTTTTTCCAGCTCCCACCGGGGAGCTGTTTTTT
TRBV29-1,TRBD1,TRBJ2-1,-,CSGSGQVFYNEQFF,TGCAGCGGTTCGGGACAGGTTTTCTACAATGAGCAGTTCTTC
TRBV7-8,-,TRBJ1-6,-,CASSFFGSSYNSPLHF,TGTGCCAGCAGCTTTTTCGGGAGCTCCTATAATTCACCCCTCCACTTT
TRBV30,-,TRBJ2-7,-,CAWSVRELYEQYF,TGTGCCTGGAGTGTGAGGGAATTGTACGAGCAGTACTTC
TRBV12-3/TRBV12-4,-,TRBJ1-1,-,CASSSRGRITEAFF,TGTGCCAGCAGTTCGAGGGGGAGGATCACTGAAGCTTTCTTT
TRBV6-5,-,TRBJ2-3,few,CASSGVPGTDTQYF,TGTGCCAGCTCCGGTGTTCCCGGCACAGATACGCAGTATTTT
TRBV11-2,-,TRBJ2-7,-,CASSPPGEQYF,TGTGCCAGCAGCCCCCCTGGGGAGCAGTACTTC
TRBV12-5,TRBD1,TRBJ1-2,-,CASGLVLTDRANYGYTF,TGTGCTAGTGGTTTGGTACTTACGGACAGGGCTAACTATGGCTACACCTTC
TRBV7-2,-,TRBJ1-2,few,CASSLVGRDYGYTF,TGTGCCAGCAGCTTAGTGGGCAGGGACTATGGCTACACCTTC
TRBV6-2/TRBV6-3,-,TRBJ2-2,-,CASSYSSDSGELFF,TGTGCCAGCAGTTACTCTAGCGATTCCGGGGAGCTGTTTTTT
TRBV7-6,-,TRBJ2-2,-,CASSSGDGTGELFF,TGTGCCAGCAGCTCGGGGGACGGAACCGGGGAGCTGTTTTTT
TRBV7-2,TRBD2,TRBJ2-5,-,CASSVSGGARETQYF,TGTGCCAGCAGCGTTAGCGGGGGGGCCCGGGAGACCCAGTACTTC
TRBV5-1,-,TRBJ1-1,few,CASSPYYREDTEAFF,TGCGCCAGCAGTCCCTATTACAGGGAGGACACTGAAGCTTTCTTT
TRBV12-3/TRBV12-4,-,TRBJ2-3,few,CASSLWTASTDTQYF,TGTGCCAGCAGTTTATGGACAGCTAGCACAGATACGCAGTATTTT
TRBV6-2/TRBV6-3,-,TRBJ2-4,few,CASSYSTETAKNIQYF,TGTGCCAGCAGTTACTCGACCGAGACAGCCAAAAACATTCAGTACTTC
TRBV6-2/TRBV6-3,-,TRBJ1-1,few,CASSYSGTNTEAFF,TGTGCCAGCAGTTACTCGGGGACGAACACTGAAGCTTTCTTT
TRBV9,-,TRBJ2-7,many,CASSVVSGYEQYF,TGTGCCAGCAGCGTAGTATCCGGCTACGAGCAGTACTTC
TRBV15,-,TRBJ1-6,-,CATSREGTGVSPLHF,TGTGCCACCAGCAGAGAGGGAACTGGGGTTTCACCCCTCCACTTT
TRBV5-5,-,TRBJ2-7,few,CASSLGRAAEQYF,TGTGCCAGCAGCCTCGGCAGGGCTGCCGAGCAGTACTTC
TRBV5-1,-,TRBJ2-1,-,CASSLAVSYNEQFF,TGCGCCAGCAGCTTGGCGGTATCCTACAATGAGCAGTTCTTC
TRBV6-2/TRBV6-3,-,TRBJ1-1,many,CASRLGVTEAFF,TGTGCCAGCAGACTAGGAGTCACTGAAGCTTTCTTT